This passage covers 17 T cell receptor beta chains from one sample sequenced in a study of cytomegalovirus exposure and HLA in healthy donors. The PCR employed 60 Vbeta primers together with 13 Jbeta primers. Here immunoSEQ multiplex PCR was the method, and the copy in TCRdb shows in-frame clones only, minus some. Here the sample spans about 200,000 clones, 65% to 90% being singletons. Sequencing was performed on PBMCs. The receptors stem from a girl aged 10-17 years in good health and CMV-seronegative.

V and J are TRBV28 and TRBJ1-1; perhaps TRBD1 as D (6 bases). Germline CDR1 is MDHEN and CDR2 is SYDVKM. Trimming removed 8 bases from V and 6 bases from J, with 13 bases in between. This CDR3 has 12 residues. The CDR3 bases are TGTGCCAGCGGCCCCGGGACACCTGAAGCTTTCTTT. Its protein product is CASGPGTPEAFF.

This chain links TRBV27 with TRBJ1-6, with a weak D call TRBD1 (5 bases). The germline V gene encodes CDR1 MNHEY and CDR2 SMNVEV (reference sequence). The CDR3 consists of 13 residues. Trimming removed 7 bases at V and 8 bases at J, with 12 bases between. This CDR3 is CASTTTGDSPLHF. The CDR3 region has the DNA TGTGCCAGCACGACCACGGGGGATTCACCCCTCCACTTT.

This chain uses TRBV5-1 with TRBJ1-4; TRBD1 aligns across 9 bases. The germline gives CDR1 SGHRS, CDR2 YFSETQ. This CDR3 is 18 amino acids long. The V and J ends lost 5 bases and 0 bases, in that order; junction bases with no gene match: 11. DNA of the CDR3: TGCGCCAGCAGACGCAAACAGGGGGCCGCCGCAACTAATGAAAAACTGTTTTTT. It codes for CASRRKQGAAATNEKLFF.

The CDR3 region is CASSLVGGGSTDTQYF. DNA for the CDR3: TGCGCCAGCAGCTTGGTGGGGGGTGGAAGCACAGATACGCAGTATTTT. V is TRBV5-1 and J is TRBJ2-3; D possibly corresponds to TRBD2 (6 bases). Between the trimmed V and J ends, which lost 0 bases and 0 bases, there was a span of 11 bases. Germline V gene lookup returns CDR1 SGHRS and CDR2 YFSETQ. The length of the CDR3 is 16 residues.

V usage is TRBV11-2 and J usage is TRBJ1-2, with 9 nucleotides matching TRBD1. The CDR3 length is 15 residues. Trimming at V came to 5 bases and at J to 4 bases, leaving 8 bases not matched to a gene. CDR1 SGHAT and CDR2 FQNNGV come from the germline V gene. CDR3 amino acids: CASSPIRQGGYGYTF. The CDR3, as DNA: TGTGCCAGCAGCCCCATCCGACAGGGGGGCTATGGCTACACCTTC.

In its sample, this clone was seen a few times. The chain is built from TRBV10-3 and TRBJ2-7; a weak D match, TRBD2 (5 bases). From germline, CDR1 is ENHRY and CDR2 SYGVKD. Deletions cut 6 bases from V and 6 bases from J, with 15 bases between. This CDR3 is 13 amino acids long. The CDR3 coding sequence is TGTGCCATCAGCCTGACACCCGGAGGCGAGCAGTACTTC. It is translated as CAISLTPGGEQYF.

The V gene is TRBV14, the J gene TRBJ1-3, with a weak D call TRBD1 (5 bases). Germline values: CDR1 SGHDN, CDR2 FVKESK. V lost 3 bases, J lost 2 bases, and 11 bases lay in between. The CDR3 has 15 residues. CDR3 loop: CASSQGQNPGNTIYF. The DNA of the CDR3 is TGTGCCAGCAGCCAGGGGCAGAATCCTGGAAACACCATATATTTT.

The chain recombines TRBV27 with TRBJ2-7, with 8 bases matching TRBD1. Germline V lookup: CDR1 MNHEY, CDR2 SMNVEV (reference sequence). Trimming cost V 5 bases and J 2 bases; bases outside gene matches: 8. The CDR3 has 15 residues. The CDR3 sequence: CASSKRTGLPYEQYF. The CDR3 DNA reads TGTGCCAGCAGTAAGCGGACAGGGCTTCCCTACGAGCAGTACTTC.

CDR3 sequence (DNA): TGTGCCAGCAGCTTAATAGCGGGAGTGACAGATACGCAGTATTTT. Translating it yields CASSLIAGVTDTQYF. The chain recombines TRBV11-2 with TRBJ2-3; 9 nucleotides align to TRBD2. The trim removed 2 bases at V and 3 bases at J, leaving 3 bases unmatched. This CDR3 has 15 amino acids. The V gene's germline CDR1 is SGHAT and CDR2 FQNNGV.

The chain joins TRBV6-5 to TRBJ2-5; D may be TRBD2 (5 bases). The closer fit of TRBJ2-7 to the DNA end suggests the J call may be wrong. The V gene's germline CDR1 is MNHEY and CDR2 SVGAGI. The CDR3 sequence is 14 residues long. This CDR3 reads CASSQAEGIYEQYF. For the CDR3, the DNA is TGTGCCAGCAGTCAAGCGGAAGGGATCTACGAGCAGTACTTC.

The chain combines TRBV28 with TRBJ1-2, with D uncertain. Trimming took off 5 bases at V and 8 bases at J, with 12 bases between the two ends. The CDR3 spans 12 residues. Germline V lookup: CDR1 MDHEN, CDR2 SYDVKM. The CDR3 nucleotides are TGTGCCAGCAGTCTTTCGACTGAGGGCTACACCTTC. Translation: CASSLSTEGYTF.

The sample holds a few counts of this clone. The CDR3 spells CASSGNSGHQFF. The CDR3 DNA reads TGTGCCAGCAGCGGGAATAGCGGTCATCAGTTCTTC. V gene TRBV6-5 combines with J gene TRBJ2-1; tentative D call: TRBD2 (6 bases). The CDR3 spans 12 residues. Germline CDR1 and CDR2: MNHEY and SVGAGI. V lost 6 bases to trimming and J lost 13 bases, with 16 bases between them.

Only a few counts were recorded for this clone. The chain has TRBV6-1 and TRBJ1-2, with 7 bases lining up with TRBD1. V was clipped by 5 bases and J by 3 bases; unmatched bases: 3. The CDR3 has 13 residues. From germline, CDR1 is MNHNS and CDR2 SASEGT. DNA for the CDR3: TGTGCCAGCAGTAGAGACAGGGACTATGGCTACACCTTC. Its protein is CASSRDRDYGYTF.

The rearrangement uses TRBV5-4 and TRBJ2-5, with a possible D match to TRBD1 (5 bases). The V and J ends lost 0 bases and 2 bases respectively, with 11 bases between them. This CDR3 is built from 15 residues. The germline CDR1 and CDR2 sequences are SGHNT and YYREEE (reference sequence). The chain's CDR3 is CASSLDRPSQETQYF. In DNA form, the CDR3 reads TGTGCCAGCAGCTTGGACAGGCCATCTCAAGAGACCCAGTACTTC.

The rearrangement joins TRBV7-8 to TRBJ2-2, with 10 positions matching TRBD2. V lost 1 base and J lost 1; bases outside the gene matches: 9. This CDR3 is 19 amino acids long. CDR1 and CDR2 (germline): SGHVS, FQNEAQ. The CDR3 reads CASSLVYARTSGNTGELFF. The CDR3 nucleotides read TGTGCCAGCAGCTTAGTCTATGCCCGGACTAGCGGGAACACCGGGGAGCTGTTTTTT. The entire variable domain, with the rest obtained from reference TRBV7-8 and TRBJ2-2, is as follows: GAGVSQSPRYKVAKRGQDVALRCDPISGHVSLFWYQQALGQGPEFLTYFQNEAQLDKSGLPSDRFFAERPEGSVSTLKIQRTQQEDSAVYLCASSLVYARTSGNTGELFFGEGSRLTVL.

The CDR3 sequence is CASSFVTGPTYEQYF. The CDR3 bases are TGTGCCAGCAGCTTTGTGACAGGGCCCACCTACGAGCAGTACTTC. V gene TRBV11-1 combines with J gene TRBJ2-7; 7 bases are shared with TRBD1. Germline V lookup: CDR1 SGHAT, CDR2 FQDESV (reference sequence). This CDR3 is 15 amino acids long. V was clipped by 3 bases and J by 2 bases; unmatched bases: 7.

The gene calls are TRBV30 and TRBJ1-1, with 9 bases matching TRBD1. The CDR3 is made up of 12 amino acids. The junction had 6 bases not matched to a gene; V was cut back by 2 bases and J by 11 bases. CDR1 and CDR2 from the germline V gene are GTSNPN and SVGIG (reference sequence). CDR3 sequence reads: CAWSKTGGRAFF. The CDR3 DNA reads as TGTGCCTGGAGTAAGACAGGGGGTCGGGCTTTCTTT.